This T cell receptor beta chain was sequenced in a study of Graves' ophthalmopathy and Graves' hyperthyroidism. Whole-study context: Specimen type is peripheral blood, obtained at initial diagnosis before any treatment.

None of the included patients had other autoimmune diseases, uncontrolled infections, pregnancy or lactation, as these led to exclusion. Amplifying from RNA transcripts, the study obtained TCR beta CDR3 regions. A first-round RT-PCR used HTBI primers, followed by a second-round multiplex PCR. TCRdb analysed the multiplex PCR reads with MiXCR anew, one entry per CDR3 protein. This table has approximately 700,000 distinct CDR3 sequences, roughly two fifths appearing once. Germline CDR1 reads MGHDK; CDR2 reads SYGVNS. V was pared by 5 bases and J by 0 bases, with 18 bases between. The CDR3 has 17 residues.

The chain links TRBV25-1 to TRBJ2-3; D is possibly TRBD1 or TRBD2 (5 bases each). This TCR came from an adult man with Graves' ophthalmopathy. Material: peripheral blood. The CDR3 here is CASSQHPTAASTDTQYF. CDR3 bases: TGTGCCAGCAGTCAGCATCCGACAGCGGCCAGCACAGATACGCAGTATTTT.